This TCR beta chain was documented in a study of blood T cells in healthy people across ages. Study-level points and caveats: As naive T cell percentage varied, TCR beta diversity correlated strongly with it.

J was trimmed by 2 bases and V by 6 bases; bases with no gene match: 3. Per the germline V gene, CDR1 is SEHNR and CDR2 is FQNEAQ (reference sequence). The CDR3 loop spans 14 amino acids. Primers used in a second PCR of about 7 to 12 cycles were a sample-barcoded 5' primer and a J-beta primer mix. In TCRdb, the 5' RACE reads were re-called with MiXCR into one record per CDR3 protein. The data show about 930,000 distinct CDR3 sequences, roughly 28% seen once. A word on this clonotype: The antigen is undetermined.

Another study also made use of these data, one on T cells of mothers and their children. That study reports: Nine systemically healthy Caucasian donors: three mothers, six children. The TCR beta CDR3 read count exceeded 8.5 million for each mother and was 2.5 million to 3 million for each child. The search for persistent microchimeric T cell clones detected none.

The rearrangement joins TRBV7-9 to TRBJ2-5, with 10 nucleotides matching TRBD2. The sample taken for sequencing was blood. The receptor comes from a woman between 35 and 50 years old in good health. The CDR3 nucleotides are TGTGCCAGCAGTATACTAGCGGGGCAAGAGACCCAGTACTTC. Translation: CASSILAGQETQYF.